These 26 T cell receptor beta chains share one sample of origin, sequenced in a study of T cell responses to AZD1222 COVID-19 vaccine. Libraries were prepared by immunoSEQ multiplex PCR; TCRdb keeps only in-frame clonotypes and omits some of them. The table has approximately 70,000 clones, about nine tenths seen once. This sample comprised peripheral blood, obtained on day 0 of AZD1222 vaccination. The receptors stem from an adult in good health.

V usage is TRBV3-1 (or the pseudogene TRBV3-2) and J usage is TRBJ1-2; 7 bases line up with TRBD1. Germline lookup yields CDR1 LGHDT and CDR2 YNNKEL (reference sequence). V was pared by 7 bases and J by 3 bases, with 8 bases of the junction left unmatched. The CDR3 contains 14 residues. The CDR3 coding sequence is TGTGCCAGCACTACTTCGGGACAGTACTATGGCTACACCTTC. This gives the protein CASTTSGQYYGYTF.

The chain carries TRBV2 and TRBJ2-1; TRBD2 is a possible D gene (6 bases). The germline V gene has CDR1 SNHLY and CDR2 FYNNEI. Trimming removed 2 bases at V and 1 base at J, with 12 bases between. The CDR3 runs 16 residues. This CDR3 is CASSESGLLSYNEQFF. The CDR3 region has the DNA TGTGCCAGCAGTGAATCGGGACTCCTATCCTACAATGAGCAGTTCTTC. Full variable domain (missing parts from reference TRBV2 and TRBJ2-1): EPEVTQTPSHQVTQMGQEVILRCVPISNHLYFYWYRQILGQKVEFLVSFYNNEISEKSEIFDDQFSVERPDGSNFTLKIRSTKLEDSAMYFCASSESGLLSYNEQFFGPGTRLTVL.

The chain uses TRBV23-1 and TRBJ1-2; 10 nucleotides agree with TRBD1. TRBV23-1 is an ORF for which the function is uncertain. The length of the CDR3 is 13 residues. J gave up 3 bases and V 10 bases, and 5 bases lay outside the gene matches. CDR3 coding DNA: TGCGCCAAAGACAGGGGGCGGGACTATGGCTACACCTTC. It codes for CAKDRGRDYGYTF.

The chain links TRBV29-1 to TRBJ1-1; 7 bases agree with TRBD1. The CDR3 sequence is 12 residues long. Unmatched junction bases numbered 3, after V lost 7 bases and J lost 1 base. From germline, CDR1 is SQVTM and CDR2 ANQGSEA. The CDR3 loop is CSERQGNTEAFF. In nucleotides, the CDR3 is TGCAGCGAAAGACAGGGGAACACTGAAGCTTTCTTT.

This clone occurred once. The V call is TRBV6-5, the J call TRBJ1-2; D gene uncertain. Per germline, CDR1 MNHEY and CDR2 SVGAGI. The CDR3 consists of 13 residues. V lost 7 bases, J lost 4 bases, and 13 bases lay in between. CDR3 protein: CASNTDDLYGYTF. The CDR3 nucleotides read TGTGCCAGCAATACAGACGATCTCTATGGCTACACCTTC.

This chain uses TRBV27 with TRBJ2-7, with a weak D call TRBD1 (6 bases). CDR3 length: 14 residues. Germline V gene lookup returns CDR1 MNHEY and CDR2 SMNVEV (reference sequence). V was shortened by 0 bases and J by 5 bases, with 11 bases between the two germline ends. The CDR3 DNA follows: TGTGCCAGCAGTTTATCCAGGGGCGGCGACGAGCAGTACTTC. Encoded protein: CASSLSRGGDEQYF.

A word on this clone: Other DNA sequences in the sample encode the same CDR3. This chain uses TRBV5-1 with TRBJ1-5; D unclear. V lost 0 bases to trimming and J lost 0 bases, with 7 bases between them. This CDR3 is built from 15 residues. Per germline, CDR1 SGHRS and CDR2 YFSETQ. CDR3 region: CASSLAGVSNQPQHF. The CDR3 DNA reads TGCGCCAGCAGCTTGGCCGGCGTTAGCAATCAGCCCCAGCATTTT. Drawing the rest from reference TRBV5-1 and TRBJ1-5, the complete variable domain is KAGVTQTPRYLIKTRGQQVTLSCSPISGHRSVSWYQQTPGQGLQFLFEYFSETQRNKGNFPGRFSGRQFSNSRSEMNVSTLELGDSALYLCASSLAGVSNQPQHFGDGTRLSIL.

This clone came up once. The gene calls are TRBV5-6 and TRBJ1-2, with D uncertain. The V and J ends lost 4 bases and 8 bases respectively, with 15 bases between them. The CDR3 has 13 residues. Germline V lookup: CDR1 SGHDT, CDR2 YYEEEE. Here the CDR3 reads CASSPNPPIGYTF. DNA of the CDR3: TGTGCCAGCAGCCCGAACCCCCCAATCGGCTACACCTTC.

CDR3 in amino acids: CASSWGSSSLNEQFF. In nucleotides, the CDR3 is TGTGCCAGCAGCTGGGGGTCCTCCTCTTTGAATGAGCAGTTCTTC. The chain employs TRBV11-3 and TRBJ2-1; D is tentatively TRBD1 or TRBD2 (5 bases each). CDR3 length: 15 amino acids. From germline, CDR1 is SGHNT and CDR2 YENEEA. V dropped 4 bases and J dropped 7 bases, with 17 bases sitting between them.

This clone occurred once. The chain is built from TRBV30 and TRBJ1-1; D remains unclear. The germline gives CDR1 GTSNPN, CDR2 SVGIG (reference sequence). V gave up 3 bases and J gave up 0 bases, with 14 bases separating them. This CDR3 contains 15 residues. The CDR3 DNA is TGTGCCTGGAGCGGCGCTGCGAGCATGAACACTGAAGCTTTCTTT. This translates into CAWSGAASMNTEAFF.

The gene calls are TRBV30 and TRBJ1-3; D remains ambiguous. The CDR3 is 14 amino acids. In germline, CDR1 is GTSNPN, CDR2 SVGIG (reference sequence). The V and J ends lost 5 bases and 0 bases respectively, with 11 bases between them. The CDR3 DNA reads TGTGCCTGGGGCCGAGGGAGCTCTGGAAACACCATATATTTT. Translating gives CAWGRGSSGNTIYF. The whole variable domain, filled in from reference TRBV30 and TRBJ1-3, reads SQTIHQWPATLVQPVGSPLSLECTVEGTSNPNLYWYRQAAGRGLQLLFYSVGIGQISSEVPQNLSASRPQDRQFILSSKKLLLSDSGFYLCAWGRGSSGNTIYFGEGSWLTVV.

The chain couples TRBV21-1 to TRBJ1-5; no DNA check was done on the table's D call, TRBD1. TRBV21-1 is termed a pseudogene. There are 12 residues in the CDR3. The CDR3 nucleotides are TGTGCCAAGGGTACAGGGGTTCAGCCCCAGCATTTT. Its protein is CAKGTGVQPQHF.

This chain uses TRBV28 with TRBJ2-5, with 10 nucleotides matching TRBD2. The germline V gene has CDR1 MDHEN and CDR2 SYDVKM. The trim removed 6 bases at V and 5 bases at J, leaving 6 bases unmatched. The CDR3 has 14 residues. CDR3 sequence reads: CASSERGGLETQYF. The CDR3 bases are TGTGCCAGCAGCGAGCGGGGGGGCCTTGAGACCCAGTACTTC. The complete variable domain, with remaining parts taken from reference TRBV28 and TRBJ2-5, reads DVKVTQSSRYLVKRTGEKVFLECVQDMDHENMFWYRQDPGLGLRLIYFSYDVKMKEKGDIPEGYSVSREKKERFSLILESASTNQTSMYLCASSERGGLETQYFGPGTRLLVL.

This clone came up once. The chain has TRBV7-9 and TRBJ1-5; tentatively, D is TRBD1 (5 bases). V was shortened by 1 base and J by 7 bases, with 5 bases between the two germline ends. Germline CDR1 is SEHNR and CDR2 is FQNEAQ (reference sequence). This CDR3 spans 12 amino acids. The CDR3 region has the DNA TGTGCCAGCAGCTTAGGGGGGCAGCCCCAGCATTTT. Translated, it gives CASSLGGQPQHF.

The CDR3 sequence: CASSLLGTRFF. Written as DNA, the CDR3 is TGTGCCAGCAGTTTGTTAGGGACCCGGTTCTTC. The V and J genes are TRBV28 and TRBJ2-1; D may match TRBD1 or TRBD2 (5 bases each). Per the germline V gene, CDR1 is MDHEN and CDR2 is SYDVKM. This CDR3 is built from 11 residues. V was trimmed by 3 bases and J by 15 bases, leaving 12 bases between them.

This chain links TRBV7-9 with TRBJ1-2, with a tentative D call TRBD1 (5 bases). Trimming removed 4 bases at V and 1 base at J, with 7 bases between. This CDR3 is built from 13 residues. Germline V gives CDR1 SEHNR, CDR2 FQNEAQ (reference sequence). CDR3 in amino acids: CASSWTLNYGYTF. The CDR3 DNA follows: TGTGCCAGCAGCTGGACACTTAACTATGGCTACACCTTC.

This chain joins TRBV27 and TRBJ2-2, with D unresolved. The length of the CDR3 is 15 residues. V shed 6 bases and J shed 1 base, with 12 bases lying between them. Germline assignment: CDR1 MNHEY and CDR2 SMNVEV (reference sequence). As DNA, the CDR3 is TGTGCCAGCAGCGAGAGAACCTTGAACACCGGGGAGCTGTTTTTT. Encoded protein: CASSERTLNTGELFF.

The chain joins TRBV24-1 to TRBJ1-2; D is unclear. This CDR3 has 12 residues. The V end was cut by 3 bases, the J end by 11 bases, with 12 bases between. The germline V gene encodes CDR1 KGHDR and CDR2 SFDVKD. CDR3 DNA: TGTGCCACCAGTGATCCCCTACGAGGATACACCTTC. It specifies CATSDPLRGYTF.

The V and J genes are TRBV12-3 or TRBV12-4 and TRBJ2-5; D gene ambiguous. V lost 7 bases to trimming and J lost 0 bases, with 3 bases between them. CDR3 size: 11 residues. This CDR3 is CASKDQETQYF. The DNA for the CDR3 is TGTGCCAGCAAAGACCAAGAGACCCAGTACTTC.

V is TRBV18 and J is TRBJ2-1; weak D call: TRBD1 (6 bases). The length of the CDR3 is 13 residues. V lost 3 bases to trimming and J lost 15 bases, with 18 bases between them. Germline V CDR1 and CDR2: KGHSH, LQKENI. CDR3 sequence (DNA): TGTGCCAGCTCACCGGGGAATACAGGGTGTTCGTTCTTC. Its protein is CASSPGNTGCSFF. The entire variable domain, with the rest obtained from reference TRBV18 and TRBJ2-1, is as follows: NAGVMQNPRHLVRRRGQEARLRCSPMKGHSHVYWYRQLPEEGLKFMVYLQKENIIDESGMPKERFSAEFPKEGPSILRIQQVVRGDSAAYFCASSPGNTGCSFFGPGTRLTVL.

This clone was observed a few times. The chain links TRBV5-5 to TRBJ2-7, with a weak D call TRBD2 (5 bases). Trimming stripped 4 bases from V and 1 base from J, with 6 bases between. The CDR3 sequence is 12 residues long. Germline V gene sequence: CDR1 SGHKS, CDR2 YYEKEE (reference sequence). CDR3 sequence reads: CASSRGSYEQYF. The CDR3 bases are TGTGCCAGCAGCCGCGGGTCCTACGAGCAGTACTTC.

CDR3 protein: CASNRDRNSPLHF. The CDR3 DNA reads TGTGCCAGCAACCGGGACAGGAATTCACCCCTCCACTTT. This chain links TRBV6-5 with TRBJ1-6; TRBD1 agrees at 8 bases. Germline V gene sequence: CDR1 MNHEY, CDR2 SVGAGI. The V gene end was trimmed by 7 bases and the J gene end by 7 bases; junction bases not matched to a gene: 3. The length of the CDR3 is 13 residues.

V is TRBV5-1 and J is TRBJ1-1; 9 bases align to TRBD1. CDR1 SGHRS and CDR2 YFSETQ come from the germline V gene. This CDR3 spans 18 amino acids. V lost 0 bases, J lost 2 bases, and 11 bases stayed unmatched. The CDR3 nucleotides read TGCGCCAGCAGCTTGGCCAGGACAGGGGCCAATGGTAACACTGAAGCTTTCTTT. It codes for CASSLARTGANGNTEAFF.

The chain is built from TRBV5-5 and TRBJ1-1; the D is unclear. Trimming took off 4 bases at V and 0 bases at J, with 7 bases between the two ends. Germline assignment: CDR1 SGHKS and CDR2 YYEKEE (reference sequence). This CDR3 is built from 13 residues. The CDR3: CASSRSVNTEAFF. As DNA, the CDR3 is TGTGCCAGCAGCCGATCGGTGAACACTGAAGCTTTCTTT. The full variable domain, in which reference TRBV5-5 and TRBJ1-1 provide the parts outside the CDR3, is DAGVTQSPTHLIKTRGQQVTLRCSPISGHKSVSWYQQVLGQGPQFIFQYYEKEERGRGNFPDRFSARQFPNYSSELNVNALLLGDSALYLCASSRSVNTEAFFGQGTRLTVV.

CDR3 sequence: CASSQGGQGGSYEQYF. The CDR3 DNA reads TGTGCCAGCAGCCAGGGTGGACAGGGTGGATCCTACGAGCAGTACTTC. The J gene is TRBJ2-7, the V gene TRBV4-2; TRBD1 matches 8 bases. CDR1 is LGHNA and CDR2 is YNFKEQ in the germline V gene. Trimming at V came to 3 bases and at J to 1 base, leaving 8 bases not matched to a gene. The length of the CDR3 is 16 residues.

This chain uses TRBV4-1 with TRBJ1-1, with D tentatively TRBD1 (5 bases). Germline V CDR1 and CDR2: MGHRA, YSYEKL. This CDR3 comprises 15 residues. Trimming stripped 3 bases from V and 0 bases from J, with 11 bases between. CDR3 coding DNA: TGCGCCAGCAGCCACTCTGACAGCCTGAACACTGAAGCTTTCTTT. Protein sequence: CASSHSDSLNTEAFF.